The clone carrying this TCR beta chain was recorded a few times. The data were obtained in a study of T-cell memory formation after mild COVID-19. V lost 0 bases and J 4 bases, leaving 7 bases between the germline ends. This CDR3 has 12 residues. In germline, CDR1 is DFQATT, CDR2 SNEGSKA (reference sequence). TCRdb reprocessed the 5' RACE reads with MiXCR, giving one entry per CDR3 protein. Of hundreds of thousands of distinct CDR3 sequences in the sample, around 17% are singletons; the top ten hold around a fifth. The TCR originated in a man aged 18 to 29 who had mild COVID-19 (a few samples of this study predate the infection). Cell type and time point are not known. The chain has TRBV20-1 and TRBJ2-7; no firm D call. Sequenced sample: PBMCs or a T cell subset sorted from them (not recorded which). Here the CDR3 reads CSAREGRYEQYF. Written as DNA, the CDR3 is TGCAGTGCTAGAGAAGGACGATACGAGCAGTACTTC.